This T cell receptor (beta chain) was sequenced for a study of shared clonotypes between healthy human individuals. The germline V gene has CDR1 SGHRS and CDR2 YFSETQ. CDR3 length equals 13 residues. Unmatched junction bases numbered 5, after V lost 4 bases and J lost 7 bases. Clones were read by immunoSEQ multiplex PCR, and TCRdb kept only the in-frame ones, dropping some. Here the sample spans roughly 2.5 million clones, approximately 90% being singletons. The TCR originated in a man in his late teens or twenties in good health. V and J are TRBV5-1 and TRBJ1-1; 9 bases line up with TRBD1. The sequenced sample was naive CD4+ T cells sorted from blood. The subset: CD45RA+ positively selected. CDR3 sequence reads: CASSPGTGIEAFF. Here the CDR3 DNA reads TGCGCCAGCAGCCCCGGGACAGGGATTGAAGCTTTCTTT.